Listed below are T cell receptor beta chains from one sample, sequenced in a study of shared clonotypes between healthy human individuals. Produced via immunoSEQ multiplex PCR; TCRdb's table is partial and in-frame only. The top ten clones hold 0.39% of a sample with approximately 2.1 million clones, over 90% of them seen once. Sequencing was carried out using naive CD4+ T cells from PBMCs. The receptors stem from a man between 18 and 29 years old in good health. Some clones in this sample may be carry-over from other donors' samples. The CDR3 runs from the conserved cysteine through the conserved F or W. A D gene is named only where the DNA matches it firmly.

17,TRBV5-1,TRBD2,CASSGAPGGLSYNEQFF
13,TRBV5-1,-,CASTVDGNQPQHF
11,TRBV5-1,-,CASSLGGGYTF
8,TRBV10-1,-,CASSTQYF
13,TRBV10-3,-,CAISERGAYEQYF
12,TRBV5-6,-,CASSSSRVGYTF
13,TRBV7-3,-,CASSLAAAGELFF
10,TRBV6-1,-,CASRGARQYF
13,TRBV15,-,CATSSGREREQYF
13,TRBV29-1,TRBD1,CSVKQGLAYEQYF
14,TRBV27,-,CASSPLEGSVPQHF
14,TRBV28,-,CASSGSGAKSIQYF
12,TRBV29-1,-,CSVPIRGNEQFF
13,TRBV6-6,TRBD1,CASRGQGLYGYTF
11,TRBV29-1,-,CSVGRDDGYTF
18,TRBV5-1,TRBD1,CASSLSRPGQGSTGELFF
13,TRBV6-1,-,CASSEEGKYEQYF
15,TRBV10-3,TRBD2,CAIRALAGGPNEQFF
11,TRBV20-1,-,CSAEENTEAFF
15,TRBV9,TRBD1,CASSIGTDLPYEQYF
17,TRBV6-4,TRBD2,CASSEFAGVWSYNEQFF
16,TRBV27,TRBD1,CASSQQGARNTGELFF
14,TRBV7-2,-,CASSLLGANTEAFF
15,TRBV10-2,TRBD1,CASSTGTGRLETQYF
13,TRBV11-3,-,CASSLERATEQFF
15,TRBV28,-,CASSSSGGGREKLFF
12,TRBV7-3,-,CASSPRDGEAFF
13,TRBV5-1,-,CASREVGTDTQYF